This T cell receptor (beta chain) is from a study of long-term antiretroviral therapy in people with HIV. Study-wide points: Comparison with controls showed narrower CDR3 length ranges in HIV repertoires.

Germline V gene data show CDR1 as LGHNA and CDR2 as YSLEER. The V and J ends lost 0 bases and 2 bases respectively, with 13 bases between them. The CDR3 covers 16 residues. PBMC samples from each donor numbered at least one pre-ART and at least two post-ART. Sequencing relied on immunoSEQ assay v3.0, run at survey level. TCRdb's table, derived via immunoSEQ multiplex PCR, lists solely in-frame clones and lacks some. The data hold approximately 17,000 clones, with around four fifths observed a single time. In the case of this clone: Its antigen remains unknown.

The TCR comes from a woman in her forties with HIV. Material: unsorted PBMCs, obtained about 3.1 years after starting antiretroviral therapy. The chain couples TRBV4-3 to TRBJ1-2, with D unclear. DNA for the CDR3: TGCGCCAGCAGCCAAGAAACGGCCCCCGTGAACTATGGCTACACCTTC. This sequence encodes CASSQETAPVNYGYTF.